Below are 29 T cell receptor beta chains sequenced from a single sample in a study of T cells after yellow fever vaccination. TCRdb itself ran the 5' RACE reads through MiXCR, one entry per CDR3 protein. The sample has hundreds of thousands of distinct CDR3 sequences; approximately 13% are singletons. The sample in question was PBMCs, obtained on the day of the yellow fever booster vaccination. The source is a man aged 30 to 39 who received the YFV17D yellow fever vaccine.

The J gene is TRBJ2-7, the V gene TRBV15, with D tentatively TRBD1 (5 bases). Between the trimmed V and J ends, which lost 5 bases and 7 bases, there was a span of 15 bases. The CDR3 has 13 residues. The germline V gene encodes CDR1 LNHNV and CDR2 YYDKDF (reference sequence). The CDR3 DNA is TGTGCCACCAGCGCCAGGACACAAGGGGAGCAGTACTTC. Protein: CATSARTQGEQYF. Full variable domain (remainder filled in from reference TRBV15 and TRBJ2-7): DAMVIQNPRYQVTQFGKPVTLSCSQTLNHNVMYWYQQKSSQAPKLLFHYYDKDFNNEADTPDNFQSRRPNTSFCFLDIRSPGLGDTAMYLCATSARTQGEQYFGPGTRLTVT.

In this sample, this clonotype turned up a few times. The V gene is TRBV11-2, the J gene TRBJ2-3, with unresolved D. The V gene lost 1 base and the J gene lost 4 bases, with 9 bases spanning the gap. CDR1 is SGHAT and CDR2 is FQNNGV in the germline V gene. The CDR3 is made up of 14 amino acids. The CDR3: CASSLVRWPDTQYF. The DNA for the CDR3 is TGTGCCAGCAGCTTAGTACGATGGCCAGATACGCAGTATTTT.

For the CDR3, the DNA is TGTGCCAGCAGCACAAGGGGCCTAGCGGGAGGGATTGAGCAGTTCTTC. The encoded protein is CASSTRGLAGGIEQFF. This chain uses TRBV12-3 or TRBV12-4 with TRBJ2-1; 12 bases fit TRBD2. CDR3 length: 16 residues. J gave up 9 bases and V 6 bases, and 12 bases lay outside the gene matches.

Only a few counts were recorded for this clonotype. This chain links TRBV7-9 with TRBJ1-1; D is possibly TRBD1 (5 bases). Trimming removed 3 bases at V and 4 bases at J, with 15 bases between. The CDR3 length is 15 residues. Germline-derived CDR1 and CDR2 are SEHNR and FQNEAQ (reference sequence). CDR3 sequence: CASSLGGGRTTEAFF. CDR3 in DNA: TGTGCCAGCAGCTTGGGGGGGGGACGAACCACTGAAGCTTTCTTT.

This chain uses TRBV24-1 with TRBJ1-1; D unresolved. The CDR3 covers 16 residues. The V and J ends lost 2 bases and 2 bases respectively, with 14 bases between them. Germline values: CDR1 KGHDR, CDR2 SFDVKD. The CDR3 protein is CATSDSQGRGNTEAFF. CDR3 coding DNA: TGTGCCACCAGTGATTCACAAGGACGGGGAAACACTGAAGCTTTCTTT.

In this sample, this clonotype turned up a few times. The chain carries TRBV7-2 and TRBJ2-1; the D gene is possibly TRBD2 (6 bases). Trimming took 1 base from V and 0 from J, leaving 10 bases between them. The CDR3 has 16 residues. Germline V gene lookup returns CDR1 SGHTA and CDR2 FQGNSA. The CDR3 coding sequence is TGTGCCAGCAGCTTAGGACTAGTAAGCTCCTACAATGAGCAGTTCTTC. Translation: CASSLGLVSSYNEQFF.

This clonotype was picked up many times. The V gene is TRBV7-2, the J gene TRBJ2-7; 7 bases agree with TRBD1. The CDR3 loop spans 15 amino acids. The V segment lost 5 bases and the J segment 6 bases; nucleotides outside the gene matches: 13. CDR1 and CDR2 (germline): SGHTA, FQGNSA. DNA for the CDR3: TGTGCCAGCAGCCCAGACAGGACCAGGGGGAGCGAGCAGTACTTC. Amino acid sequence: CASSPDRTRGSEQYF.

This clonotype was observed a handful of times. This chain joins TRBV12-3 or TRBV12-4 and TRBJ2-1; D unclear. The ends were cut back, 2 bases at V and 4 bases at J, with 15 bases in the middle. The CDR3 has 16 amino acids. The CDR3 nucleotides are TGTGCCAGCAGTTTAAGCATTCTCCTCCTGTACAATGAGCAGTTCTTC. It codes for CASSLSILLLYNEQFF.

This clonotype was detected ten times or more. V gene TRBV4-3 combines with J gene TRBJ2-7, with a tentative D call TRBD2 (6 bases). The germline CDR1 and CDR2 sequences are LGHNA and YSLEER. V was cut by 1 base and J by 3 bases, with 10 bases left in between. The CDR3 sequence is 14 residues long. CDR3 DNA: TGCGCCAGCAGCCAAGGGTTGGGGGGCTACGAGCAGTACTTC. Protein sequence: CASSQGLGGYEQYF.

The chain has TRBV29-1 and TRBJ2-5, with a tentative D call TRBD2 (6 bases). Germline CDR1 SQVTM, CDR2 ANQGSEA. The CDR3 contains 12 residues. Trimming removed 4 bases at V and 4 bases at J, with 10 bases between. CDR3 coding DNA: TGCAGCGTTGCCCAGGAGGGAGAGACCCAGTACTTC. This sequence encodes CSVAQEGETQYF.

The CDR3 loop reads CAWRALAPQFF. DNA for the CDR3: TGTGCCTGGAGAGCTCTGGCCCCGCAGTTCTTC. The chain links TRBV30 to TRBJ2-1, with D uncertain. The V gene's germline CDR1 is GTSNPN and CDR2 SVGIG (reference sequence). Trimming took off 3 bases at V and 12 bases at J, with 12 bases between the two ends. The CDR3 contains 11 residues.

This clonotype appeared a few times. The rearrangement links TRBV7-9 to TRBJ2-1; D not resolved. The germline V gene has CDR1 SEHNR and CDR2 FQNEAQ (reference sequence). V shed 1 base and J shed 6 bases, with 19 bases lying between them. The CDR3 covers 17 residues. CDR3 DNA sequence: TGTGCCAGCAGCTTAGGCCTTGCGAAGCATGTCCTCAATGAGCAGTTCTTC. Its translation: CASSLGLAKHVLNEQFF. The full variable domain, its missing parts supplied by reference TRBV7-9 and TRBJ2-1, is DTGVSQNPRHKITKRGQNVTFRCDPISEHNRLYWYRQTLGQGPEFLTYFQNEAQLEKSRLLSDRFSAERPKGSFSTLEIQRTEQGDSAMYLCASSLGLAKHVLNEQFFGPGTRLTVL.

The V gene is TRBV5-1, the J gene TRBJ2-2; D may be TRBD1 (5 bases). The germline gives CDR1 SGHRS, CDR2 YFSETQ. The CDR3 totals 13 residues. V lost 4 bases and J lost 4, with 8 bases in between. The CDR3 region has the DNA TGCGCCAGCAGCGGCGACAGCACCGGGGAGCTGTTTTTT. It translates to CASSGDSTGELFF.

This clonotype was observed a handful of times. J is TRBJ2-1 and V is TRBV9; 11 positions match TRBD2. The V gene end was trimmed by 5 bases and the J gene end by 8 bases; junction bases not matched to a gene: 9. Per germline, CDR1 SGDLS and CDR2 YYNGEE. CDR3 length: 15 amino acids. Here the CDR3 DNA reads TGTGCCAGCAGTTCTAGCGGGAGGCTGCGCTATGAGCAGTTCTTC. Amino acids: CASSSSGRLRYEQFF.

In its sample, this clonotype was seen a few times. The genes are TRBV29-1 and TRBJ2-5; the match to TRBD2 covers 10 bases. J lost 4 bases, V lost 5 bases, and 13 bases had no gene match. CDR3 size: 16 residues. Germline V gene sequence: CDR1 SQVTM, CDR2 ANQGSEA. CDR3 DNA: TGCAGCGTTAGGGGTAGCGGGAGGACCTCCCTAGAGACCCAGTACTTC. Its protein product is CSVRGSGRTSLETQYF. Full variable domain (remainder filled in from reference TRBV29-1 and TRBJ2-5): SAVISQKPSRDICQRGTSLTIQCQVDSQVTMMFWYRQQPGQSLTLIATANQGSEATYESGFVIDKFPISRPNLTFSTLTVSNMSPEDSSIYLCSVRGSGRTSLETQYFGPGTRLLVL.

The sample holds a few counts of this clonotype. The genes are TRBV12-3 or TRBV12-4 and TRBJ1-2, with 7 bases that match TRBD1. This CDR3 comprises 15 residues. The V segment lost 3 bases and the J segment 4 bases; nucleotides outside the gene matches: 8. The CDR3 DNA follows: TGTGCCAGCAGTTTGGGTAACAGGGGACTCTATGGCTACACCTTC. It is translated as CASSLGNRGLYGYTF.

The chain has TRBV7-9 and TRBJ2-4; D is possibly TRBD1 (5 bases). Germline lookup yields CDR1 SEHNR and CDR2 FQNEAQ (reference sequence). The CDR3 is 16 residues long. With 6 bases removed from V and 0 bases from J, the gap between germline ends came to 15 bases. CDR3 protein: CASSLMARGAKNIQYF. The CDR3 bases are TGTGCCAGCAGTCTGATGGCTAGGGGAGCCAAAAACATTCAGTACTTC.

The chain carries TRBV10-3 and TRBJ2-1, with unresolved D. V was trimmed by 4 bases and J by 6 bases, leaving 7 bases between them. This CDR3 is 12 amino acids long. Germline V gene sequence: CDR1 ENHRY, CDR2 SYGVKD. CDR3 sequence (DNA): TGTGCCATCAGTGGTGGGTTCAATGAGCAGTTCTTC. Translating it yields CAISGGFNEQFF.

The sample holds a few counts of this clonotype. The J gene is TRBJ2-3, the V gene TRBV2, with D perhaps matching TRBD2 (5 bases). The V gene lost 3 bases and the J gene lost 2 bases, with 12 bases spanning the gap. This CDR3 has 15 amino acids. Germline lookup yields CDR1 SNHLY and CDR2 FYNNEI. CDR3 residues: CASSEVGSDTDTQYF. The CDR3 DNA reads as TGTGCCAGCAGTGAGGTTGGTAGCGACACAGATACGCAGTATTTT.

This clonotype has a handful of counts. This rearrangement joins TRBV5-1 to TRBJ2-5; 9 positions agree with TRBD2. Germline CDR1 and CDR2: SGHRS and YFSETQ. V lost 1 base and J lost 9; bases outside the gene matches: 10. The CDR3 contains 15 residues. For the CDR3, the DNA is TGCGCCAGCAGCTTGTTTTCTAGCGGGGAGTTAGCCCAGTACTTC. The encoded protein is CASSLFSSGELAQYF.

CDR3 sequence (DNA): TGTGCCAGCAGTTACCTCACAGGGGGAACCGGGGAGCTGTTTTTT. Residues: CASSYLTGGTGELFF. The chain is built from TRBV6-5 and TRBJ2-2; TRBD1 matches at 8 bases. Losses at the gene ends were 2 bases for V and 5 bases for J; bases not matched to a gene: 4. The CDR3 is made up of 15 amino acids. CDR1 MNHEY and CDR2 SVGAGI come from the germline V gene.

At least ten counts were recorded for this clonotype. CDR3 in DNA: TGTGCCAGCAGCAAAGCATGGCAGAAACGTTTACATGAGCAGTTCTTC. It encodes CASSKAWQKRLHEQFF. The V call is TRBV21-1, the J call TRBJ2-1. TRBV21-1 is noted as a pseudogene. The CDR3 extends over 16 amino acids.

A few counts support this clonotype. At one of its ends the junction is not consistent with the germline gene, which may arise from a read error. The V call is TRBV20-1, the J call TRBJ2-7; the match to TRBD2 covers 12 bases. This CDR3 is 18 amino acids long. Per the germline V gene, CDR1 is DFQATT and CDR2 is SNEGSKA (reference sequence). Here the CDR3 reads CSTRPAPLTSGGSYEQYF. The CDR3 DNA reads as TGCAGTACTAGACCCGCTCCCCTGACTAGCGGGGGCTCCTACGAGCAGTACTTC.

The rearrangement joins TRBV5-1 to TRBJ2-1; 11 bases fit TRBD2. The ends lost 6 bases at V and 6 bases at J; junction bases unmatched: 8. The CDR3 sequence is 15 residues long. Looked up from germline, CDR1 is SGHRS and CDR2 is YFSETQ. DNA for the CDR3: TGCGCCAGCACACCAGGGACTAGCGGATTCAATGAGCAGTTCTTC. It is translated as CASTPGTSGFNEQFF.

V and J are TRBV7-8 and TRBJ2-7, with D perhaps matching TRBD2 (6 bases). CDR3 length: 12 amino acids. V lost 5 bases to trimming and J lost 6 bases, with 11 bases between them. Germline CDR1 is SGHVS and CDR2 is FQNEAQ. The CDR3 protein is CASSRGTFEQYF. Here the CDR3 DNA reads TGTGCCAGCAGCCGTGGGACTTTCGAGCAGTACTTC.

The chain couples TRBV6-2 or TRBV6-3 to TRBJ1-4, with D perhaps TRBD1 (6 bases). CDR3 size: 14 residues. V was trimmed by 10 bases and J by 3 bases, leaving 15 bases between them. Germline assignment: CDR1 MNHEY and CDR2 SVGEGT. The CDR3 bases are TGTGCCACCCGGGGGGCGGCGGCTAATGAAAAACTGTTTTTT. Translating gives CATRGAAANEKLFF.

This clonotype has only a few counts. This CDR3 reads CASSVEPAGPYEQYF. The CDR3 region has the DNA TGTGCCAGCAGCGTAGAACCAGCGGGTCCCTACGAGCAGTACTTC. The chain couples TRBV9 to TRBJ2-7; D is perhaps TRBD2 (6 bases). The CDR3 totals 15 residues. Germline-derived CDR1 and CDR2 are SGDLS and YYNGEE. V was trimmed by 0 bases and J by 2 bases, leaving 12 bases between them.

This clonotype was found a few times. This chain uses TRBV27 with TRBJ2-5; D is undetermined. Trimming removed 0 bases from V and 5 bases from J, with 7 bases in between. CDR3 size: 13 residues. In germline, CDR1 is MNHEY, CDR2 SMNVEV (reference sequence). CDR3: CASSLSRVETQYF. The CDR3, as DNA: TGTGCCAGCAGTTTATCCCGCGTGGAGACCCAGTACTTC.

The gene calls are TRBV20-1 and TRBJ1-3; no definite D call. Germline V gene sequence: CDR1 DFQATT, CDR2 SNEGSKA (reference sequence). Trimming left V 2 bases short and J 0 bases short, with 5 bases between. The CDR3 totals 13 residues. CDR3 residues: CSARLSSGNTIYF. The CDR3 DNA follows: TGCAGTGCTAGACTGAGCTCTGGAAACACCATATATTTT.